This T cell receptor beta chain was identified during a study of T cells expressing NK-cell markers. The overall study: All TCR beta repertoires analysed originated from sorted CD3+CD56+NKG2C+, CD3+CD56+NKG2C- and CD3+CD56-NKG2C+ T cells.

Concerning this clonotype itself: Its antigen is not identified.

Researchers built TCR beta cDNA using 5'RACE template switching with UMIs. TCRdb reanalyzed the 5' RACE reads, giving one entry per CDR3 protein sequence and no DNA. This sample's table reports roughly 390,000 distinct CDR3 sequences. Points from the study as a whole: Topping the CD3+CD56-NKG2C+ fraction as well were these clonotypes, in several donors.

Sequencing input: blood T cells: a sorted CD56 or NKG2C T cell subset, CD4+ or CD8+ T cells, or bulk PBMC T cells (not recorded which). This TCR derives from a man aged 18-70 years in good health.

Here the CDR3 reads CASSLGYRSQPQHF. J is TRBJ1-5 and V is TRBV5-6. The CDR3 loop spans 14 amino acids. Per germline, CDR1 SGHDT and CDR2 YYEEEE.